Below, 20 T cell receptor beta chains from the same sample are listed, as sequenced in a study of cytomegalovirus exposure and HLA in healthy donors. Use of 60 Vbeta and 13 Jbeta primers characterized the PCR. The protocol was immunoSEQ multiplex PCR, while the TCRdb copy is restricted to in-frame clones and leaves out a portion. The sample has 95,000 to 110,000 clones; roughly 80% are singletons. The material sequenced was PBMCs. These receptors all stem from a man aged 25-45 years in good health and CMV-seronegative.

This chain uses TRBV10-2 with TRBJ2-3, with a possible D match to TRBD2 (6 bases). V gave up 6 bases and J gave up 1 base, with 14 bases separating them. The germline V gene encodes CDR1 WSHSY and CDR2 SAAADI. The CDR3 runs 15 residues. CDR3: CASRVTGARTDTQYF. CDR3 nucleotides: TGCGCCAGCAGAGTTACGGGAGCTCGCACAGATACGCAGTATTTT.

The chain recombines TRBV19 with TRBJ2-2; 7 bases align to TRBD1. With 10 bases clipped from V and 7 bases from J, the junction kept 6 bases outside the gene matches. The CDR3 extends over 12 amino acids. The germline gives CDR1 LNHDA, CDR2 SQIVND (reference sequence). CDR3 sequence (DNA): TGTGCCATTAGGGGGCTTGGCGGGGAGCTGTTTTTT. Translating gives CAIRGLGGELFF.

The chain carries TRBV28 and TRBJ2-4, with TRBD1 matching over 9 bases. CDR1 is MDHEN and CDR2 is SYDVKM in the germline V gene. The V and J ends lost 5 bases and 0 bases, in that order; junction bases with no gene match: 5. The CDR3 consists of 16 residues. CDR3 DNA sequence: TGTGCCAGCAGTCTCGGGACAGGGCTAGCCAAAAACATTCAGTACTTC. The encoded protein is CASSLGTGLAKNIQYF.

This chain links TRBV27 with TRBJ1-2; D ambiguous. Trimming took off 2 bases at V and 6 bases at J, with 13 bases between the two ends. Germline V gene data show CDR1 as MNHEY and CDR2 as SMNVEV (reference sequence). The CDR3 is made up of 14 amino acids. CDR3 nucleotide sequence: TGTGCCAGCAGTTTACGGGGTAGGAGTGATGGCTACACCTTC. This encodes CASSLRGRSDGYTF.

The chain links TRBV4-1 to TRBJ2-7, with TRBD2 matching 7 bases. Germline CDR1 MGHRA, CDR2 YSYEKL. The CDR3 is made up of 15 amino acids. The V and J ends lost 0 bases and 3 bases, in that order; junction bases with no gene match: 5. CDR3 in amino acids: CASSQDNSGDYEQYF. In DNA, the CDR3 is TGCGCCAGCAGCCAAGATAACAGCGGGGACTACGAGCAGTACTTC.

This chain connects TRBV19 to TRBJ2-7; 7 nucleotides line up with TRBD2. Losses at the gene ends were 2 bases for V and 7 bases for J; bases not matched to a gene: 2. The CDR3 consists of 12 residues. Germline CDR1 LNHDA, CDR2 SQIVND (reference sequence). CDR3 in DNA: TGTGCCAGTAGTATATCGGGGGGAGAGCAGTACTTC. This encodes CASSISGGEQYF.

In its sample, this clone was seen a few times. The chain is built from TRBV7-9 and TRBJ2-1; TRBD2 is a possible D gene (5 bases). Germline CDR1 is SEHNR and CDR2 is FQNEAQ (reference sequence). V was clipped by 3 bases and J by 7 bases, with 10 bases between them. The CDR3 covers 13 residues. CDR3 DNA sequence: TGTGCCAGCAGCTTGGGGTTAGCGAATGAGCAGTTCTTC. It specifies CASSLGLANEQFF.

The J gene is TRBJ2-7, the V gene TRBV29-1; a weak D match, TRBD2 (8 bases). Germline V gene lookup returns CDR1 SQVTM and CDR2 ANQGSEA. Between the trimmed V and J ends, which lost 7 bases and 3 bases, there was a span of 31 bases. This CDR3 has 18 amino acids. The CDR3 bases are TGCAGCGCCGCGGGCGACAGGGACCCCAGCGGGAGTTTCTACGAGCAGTACTTC. As protein: CSAAGDRDPSGSFYEQYF.

V and J are TRBV5-1 and TRBJ2-6, with D hard to call. Germline V gene sequence: CDR1 SGHRS, CDR2 YFSETQ. Trimming removed 4 bases from V and 1 base from J, with 6 bases in between. The CDR3 has 14 amino acids. The CDR3 DNA sequence: TGCGCCAGCAGCAAGCTGTCTGGGGCCAACGTCCTGACTTTC. It translates to CASSKLSGANVLTF.

This clone appeared a single time. V gene TRBV13 combines with J gene TRBJ2-3; D is possibly TRBD2 (6 bases). The V end lost 4 bases, the J end lost 2 bases, and 13 bases lay between the germline ends. Germline V gene data show CDR1 as PRHDT and CDR2 as FYEKMQ (reference sequence). The CDR3 has 15 amino acids. The CDR3: CASSSLTSPTDTQYF. The CDR3 DNA reads TGTGCCAGCAGCTCCCTGACTAGTCCCACAGATACGCAGTATTTT.

V is TRBV5-1 and J is TRBJ1-6; no clear D gene. Trimming shortened V by 0 bases and J by 4 bases, and 11 bases separated the two germline ends. The CDR3 runs 16 residues. Germline V gene sequence: CDR1 SGHRS, CDR2 YFSETQ. The CDR3 region has the DNA TGCGCCAGCAGCTTGGTTCCGGGAGCGTATAATTCACCCCTCCACTTT. This gives the protein CASSLVPGAYNSPLHF.

There are a few counts of this clone. The rearrangement uses TRBV11-3 and TRBJ2-1, with a tentative D call TRBD2 (6 bases). Trimming left V 5 bases short and J 1 base short, with 12 bases between. Germline lookup yields CDR1 SGHNT and CDR2 YENEEA. The CDR3 sequence is 15 residues long. The CDR3 coding sequence is TGTGCCAGCAGCCCAAGCGGAGGGTCCTACAATGAGCAGTTCTTC. As protein: CASSPSGGSYNEQFF.

The V and J genes are TRBV5-1 and TRBJ2-3; D call uncertain. Trimming shortened V by 7 bases and J by 2 bases, and 11 bases separated the two germline ends. Germline V gene lookup returns CDR1 SGHRS and CDR2 YFSETQ. CDR3 length: 13 amino acids. DNA of the CDR3: TGCGCCAGCGCCACAGTGCACACAGATACGCAGTATTTT. It is translated as CASATVHTDTQYF.

CDR3 nucleotide sequence: TGTGCCACCAGCATAAAGGGGACAGGGAATCAGCCCCAGCATTTT. Protein: CATSIKGTGNQPQHF. The rearrangement joins TRBV15 to TRBJ1-5; 9 bases match TRBD1. Germline lookup yields CDR1 LNHNV and CDR2 YYDKDF (reference sequence). V shed 4 bases and J 4 bases; nucleotides not matched to a gene: 5. This CDR3 has 15 amino acids.

The genes are TRBV6-1 and TRBJ1-5; D is ambiguous. V dropped 1 base and J dropped 4 bases, with 11 bases sitting between them. Per germline, CDR1 MNHNS and CDR2 SASEGT. The length of the CDR3 is 15 residues. CDR3 in amino acids: CASSEGRVWNQPQHF. Written as DNA, the CDR3 is TGTGCCAGCAGTGAAGGGAGGGTATGGAATCAGCCCCAGCATTTT.

The chain couples TRBV5-1 to TRBJ1-1; 9 positions agree with TRBD1. J lost 0 bases, V lost 3 bases, and 3 bases had no gene match. Germline CDR1 reads SGHRS; CDR2 reads YFSETQ. This CDR3 is 15 amino acids long. CDR3 region: CASSSGQGLNTEAFF. The CDR3 region has the DNA TGCGCCAGCAGCTCGGGACAGGGATTGAACACTGAAGCTTTCTTT.

V gene TRBV30 combines with J gene TRBJ1-2; D is undetermined. The CDR3 sequence is 15 residues long. The V and J ends lost 1 base and 0 bases respectively, with 12 bases between them. Germline CDR1 GTSNPN, CDR2 SVGIG (reference sequence). The CDR3, as DNA: TGTGCCTGGAGTGGAGCAGTGAGGACTAACTATGGCTACACCTTC. Amino acid sequence: CAWSGAVRTNYGYTF. The variable domain in full, with the rest retrieved from reference TRBV30 and TRBJ1-2, is SQTIHQWPATLVQPVGSPLSLECTVEGTSNPNLYWYRQAAGRGLQLLFYSVGIGQISSEVPQNLSASRPQDRQFILSSKKLLLSDSGFYLCAWSGAVRTNYGYTFGSGTRLTVV.

This chain links TRBV30 with TRBJ2-3, with D perhaps matching TRBD2 (6 bases). This CDR3 contains 16 residues. Trimming cost V 4 bases and J 6 bases, with 23 bases left between them. The V gene's germline CDR1 is GTSNPN and CDR2 SVGIG (reference sequence). In DNA, the CDR3 is TGTGCCTGGACCCCCCGTCCCGGGAGATCGTGGGATACGCAGTATTTT. Translation: CAWTPRPGRSWDTQYF. The entire variable domain, with the rest obtained from reference TRBV30 and TRBJ2-3, is as follows: SQTIHQWPATLVQPVGSPLSLECTVEGTSNPNLYWYRQAAGRGLQLLFYSVGIGQISSEVPQNLSASRPQDRQFILSSKKLLLSDSGFYLCAWTPRPGRSWDTQYFGPGTRLTVL.

The chain recombines TRBV30 with TRBJ1-4; 8 bases map to TRBD1. Trimming at V came to 3 bases and at J to 7 bases, leaving 13 bases not matched to a gene. The CDR3 sequence is 16 residues long. Germline assignment: CDR1 GTSNPN and CDR2 SVGIG (reference sequence). CDR3 sequence: CAWSLLGQGGSEKLFF. The DNA for the CDR3 is TGTGCCTGGAGCCTATTAGGACAGGGTGGAAGTGAAAAACTGTTTTTT.

This chain uses TRBV5-8 with TRBJ2-5; D remains unclear. The J call may be in error: the DNA end matches TRBJ2-7 better. Germline-derived CDR1 and CDR2 are SGHTS and YDEGEE. The CDR3 consists of 11 residues. The CDR3 DNA sequence: TGTGCCAGCAGCTTGGTCCCCGAGCAGTACTTC. Amino acid sequence: CASSLVPEQYF.